What follows describes a single TCR beta chain. These data originate in a study of blood T cell repertoires in COVID-19. Enrollees, roughly 18 to 89 years old, lived in 24 US areas. Cohorts were assigned according to the clinical history that participants reported. Original methodology: Cell counts per sample came from amplifying reference gene primers. Only in-frame clones appear in the TCRdb table, and some are missing; sequencing was by immunoSEQ multiplex PCR. That table is the source of V, J and clone size, and D and trimming were worked out from the DNA. The sample includes roughly 200,000 clones, roughly 87% of them seen just once. In germline, CDR1 is KGHDR, CDR2 SFDVKD. V lost 1 base and J lost 3, with 8 bases in between. The CDR3 sequence is 15 residues long.

This rearrangement joins TRBV24-1 to TRBJ2-2; D might be TRBD2 (5 bases). The sample comprised PBMCs or T cells enriched from blood (not recorded which). The receptor comes from a woman between 40 and 55 years old with acute COVID-19. In DNA form, the CDR3 reads TGTGCCACCAGTGATTTCCGGGGATACACCGGGGAGCTGTTTTTT. Its translation is CATSDFRGYTGELFF.